This record concerns one TCR beta chain sequence. The antigen is not known. This entry comes from a study of post-analysis software for immune sequencing data. Unique molecular identifiers were present in the TCR beta cDNA libraries. Using its own MiXCR run on the PCR reads, TCRdb lists one record per CDR3 protein. The table shows about 800,000 distinct CDR3 sequences, with about 32% occurring only once. Trimming removed 2 bases from V and 4 bases from J, with 11 bases in between. The CDR3 covers 14 residues. From germline, CDR1 is MGHRA and CDR2 YSYEKL. Study-wide points: A few TRBV segments occurring more often in patients than controls included TRBV5-6, TRBV5-1 and TRBV20-1.

Sequencing input: blood. The clonotype was recovered from a girl aged 10 to 17 with multiple sclerosis. This rearrangement joins TRBV4-1 to TRBJ1-2; tentative D call: TRBD1 (5 bases). CDR3 coding DNA: TGCGCCAGCAGCCAACATGACAGCAGCTATGGCTACACCTTC. This gives the protein CASSQHDSSYGYTF.